The 30 T cell receptor beta chains in this list originate from one sample, sequenced in a study of shared clonotypes between healthy human individuals. The data were produced by immunoSEQ multiplex PCR, yet TCRdb's version contains in-frame clones alone and is incomplete. The table shows roughly 2.2 million clones, with 85% to 95% occurring only once. Sequencing input: naive CD4+ T cells from PBMCs. Described subset: CD45RA+ positively selected. Source of these receptors: a young man in good health. Some clones in this sample may be carry-over from other donors' samples.

The chain has TRBV7-2 and TRBJ2-1, with a tentative D call TRBD1 (5 bases). The V end lost 4 bases, the J end lost 5 bases, and 15 bases lay between the germline ends. CDR1 is SGHTA and CDR2 is FQGNSA in the germline V gene. The CDR3 is 15 amino acids. DNA of the CDR3: TGTGCCAGCAGCTCACAGGAGCAAGCTCACAATGAGCAGTTCTTC. The encoded protein is CASSSQEQAHNEQFF.

The V gene is TRBV6-5, the J gene TRBJ2-3; D gene unclear. The length of the CDR3 is 15 residues. Trimming stripped 7 bases from V and 2 bases from J, with 16 bases between. The germline gives CDR1 MNHEY, CDR2 SVGAGI. The CDR3 protein is CASTPHAPNTDTQYF. As DNA, the CDR3 is TGTGCCAGCACTCCGCACGCCCCAAACACAGATACGCAGTATTTT.

The chain couples TRBV11-1 to TRBJ1-3; D remains ambiguous. Trimming took off 4 bases at V and 0 bases at J, with 7 bases between the two ends. This CDR3 region has 14 residues. Germline assignment: CDR1 SGHAT and CDR2 FQDESV (reference sequence). The CDR3 protein is CASSSYHSGNTIYF. The CDR3 bases are TGTGCCAGCAGCTCATACCACTCTGGAAACACCATATATTTT. Using reference TRBV11-1 and TRBJ1-3 for the parts outside the CDR3, the full variable domain is EAEVAQSPRYKITEKSQAVAFWCDPISGHATLYWYRQILGQGPELLVQFQDESVVDDSQLPKDRFSAERLKGVDSTLKIQPAELGDSAMYLCASSSYHSGNTIYFGEGSWLTVV.

On this clone: Other DNA sequences in the sample encode the same CDR3. This rearrangement joins TRBV18 to TRBJ2-5, with a weak D call TRBD1 (6 bases). Germline lookup yields CDR1 KGHSH and CDR2 LQKENI. Trimming shortened V by 3 bases and J by 0 bases, and 8 bases separated the two germline ends. This CDR3 is 14 amino acids long. The CDR3 DNA reads as TGTGCCAGCTCACCGACAGGCGACCAAGAGACCCAGTACTTC. Its translation: CASSPTGDQETQYF.

The chain joins TRBV11-2 to TRBJ1-1; 8 bases match TRBD1. V gave up 1 base and J gave up 8 bases; unmatched junction bases: 3. The germline CDR1 and CDR2 sequences are SGHAT and FQNNGV. The CDR3 consists of 13 residues. CDR3 sequence reads: CASSLARDREAFF. As DNA, the CDR3 is TGTGCCAGCAGCTTAGCGCGGGACAGGGAAGCTTTCTTT.

The rearrangement joins TRBV28 to TRBJ2-5; 7 nucleotides agree with TRBD1. With 5 bases clipped from V and 4 bases from J, the junction kept 13 bases outside the gene matches. From germline, CDR1 is MDHEN and CDR2 SYDVKM. This CDR3 contains 16 residues. Here the CDR3 reads CASSLLPTGPPETQYF. The CDR3 DNA is TGTGCCAGCAGTCTCCTCCCGACAGGGCCGCCAGAGACCCAGTACTTC.

Remarks on this clone: The identical CDR3 is also encoded by other nucleotide sequences in the sample. J is TRBJ2-2 and V is TRBV28, with D unresolved. CDR3 length equals 15 residues. Trimming took 3 bases from V and 0 from J, leaving 8 bases between them. CDR1 MDHEN and CDR2 SYDVKM come from the germline V gene. The CDR3 sequence is CASSFGGTNTGELFF. The CDR3 nucleotides read TGTGCCAGCAGTTTTGGCGGAACGAACACCGGGGAGCTGTTTTTT.

The V and J genes are TRBV19 and TRBJ1-1; no clear D. The CDR3 has 14 residues. V shed 5 bases and J shed 1 base, with 11 bases lying between them. The germline V gene has CDR1 LNHDA and CDR2 SQIVND (reference sequence). CDR3 bases: TGTGCCAGTAGTCCGCAGACACCGAACACTGAAGCTTTCTTT. Translated, it gives CASSPQTPNTEAFF. Using reference TRBV19 and TRBJ1-1 for the parts outside the CDR3, the full variable domain is DGGITQSPKYLFRKEGQNVTLSCEQNLNHDAMYWYRQDPGQGLRLIYYSQIVNDFQKGDIAEGYSVSREKKESFPLTVTSAQKNPTAFYLCASSPQTPNTEAFFGQGTRLTVV.

This clone was seen only a few times. This chain joins TRBV6-6 and TRBJ1-1; TRBD1 agrees at 7 bases. The CDR3 runs 15 residues. Germline-derived CDR1 and CDR2 are MNHNY and SVGAGI (reference sequence). The V segment lost 2 bases and the J segment 2 bases; nucleotides outside the gene matches: 5. This CDR3 reads CASSYEQGRNTEAFF. Written as DNA, the CDR3 is TGTGCCAGCAGTTACGAACAGGGGCGAAACACTGAAGCTTTCTTT.

The V and J genes are TRBV7-2 and TRBJ2-7, with a possible D match to TRBD1 (5 bases). V gave up 0 bases and J gave up 3 bases, with 15 bases separating them. Germline V gene lookup returns CDR1 SGHTA and CDR2 FQGNSA. The CDR3 is made up of 16 amino acids. The CDR3 spells CASSLASDSSYYEQYF. The DNA of the CDR3 is TGTGCCAGCAGCTTAGCTTCCGACAGTTCGTACTACGAGCAGTACTTC. Based on the CDR3 plus reference TRBV7-2 and TRBJ2-7, the full variable domain is GAGVSQSPSNKVTEKGKDVELRCDPISGHTALYWYRQSLGQGLEFLIYFQGNSAPDKSGLPSDRFSAERTGGSVSTLTIQRTQQEDSAVYLCASSLASDSSYYEQYFGPGTRLTVT.

In regard to this clone: Other DNA sequences in this specimen translate into the identical CDR3. The chain carries TRBV7-8 and TRBJ2-7; 8 bases match TRBD1. The CDR3 covers 15 residues. The J segment lost 2 bases and the V segment lost 1 base, leaving 4 bases of the junction unmatched. Per the germline V gene, CDR1 is SGHVS and CDR2 is FQNEAQ. CDR3 DNA sequence: TGTGCCAGCAGCTTAGGGTGGACAGGGACCTACGAGCAGTACTTC. Its protein product is CASSLGWTGTYEQYF.

V and J are TRBV29-1 and TRBJ2-7; D is undetermined. The CDR3 loop spans 10 amino acids. Germline V gene lookup returns CDR1 SQVTM and CDR2 ANQGSEA. V lost 6 bases and J lost 3, with 6 bases in between. Here the CDR3 DNA reads TGCAGCGTAGTGATCTACGAGCAGTACTTC. It encodes CSVVIYEQYF.

The chain combines TRBV4-1 with TRBJ2-7; TRBD2 aligns across 7 bases. V dropped 4 bases and J dropped 3; count of bases not matched to a gene: 6. CDR3 length: 14 amino acids. Germline lookup yields CDR1 MGHRA and CDR2 YSYEKL. CDR3 sequence reads: CASSRGTGGYEQYF. The CDR3 DNA follows: TGCGCCAGCAGCCGAGGAACGGGGGGCTACGAGCAGTACTTC.

V and J are TRBV28 and TRBJ2-1; TRBD2 matches 9 bases. Germline CDR1 MDHEN, CDR2 SYDVKM. Trimming at V came to 7 bases and at J to 0 bases, leaving 13 bases not matched to a gene. The CDR3 contains 18 residues. CDR3 in DNA: TGTGCCAGCATCAATTCGGGACTAGCCGCGGGCTCCTACAATGAGCAGTTCTTC. Translation gives CASINSGLAAGSYNEQFF.

The chain combines TRBV29-1 with TRBJ2-7; D unresolved. The germline V gene has CDR1 SQVTM and CDR2 ANQGSEA. The CDR3 has 12 amino acids. The V and J ends lost 4 bases and 3 bases respectively, with 10 bases between them. The CDR3 spells CSVGNAYYEQYF. CDR3 bases: TGCAGCGTTGGGAATGCTTACTACGAGCAGTACTTC.

The chain uses TRBV28 and TRBJ1-1; D is uncertain. From germline, CDR1 is MDHEN and CDR2 SYDVKM. The V end lost 6 bases, the J end lost 6 bases, and 11 bases lay between the germline ends. CDR3 length: 12 amino acids. DNA for the CDR3: TGTGCCAGCAGCCATCCCCAAGCTGAAGCTTTCTTT. Protein sequence: CASSHPQAEAFF. The entire variable domain, with the rest obtained from reference TRBV28 and TRBJ1-1, is as follows: DVKVTQSSRYLVKRTGEKVFLECVQDMDHENMFWYRQDPGLGLRLIYFSYDVKMKEKGDIPEGYSVSREKKERFSLILESASTNQTSMYLCASSHPQAEAFFGQGTRLTVV.

V and J are TRBV5-5 and TRBJ2-6; 7 positions agree with TRBD1. Losses at the gene ends were 4 bases for V and 0 bases for J; bases not matched to a gene: 13. Germline CDR1 SGHKS, CDR2 YYEKEE (reference sequence). The CDR3 sequence is 19 residues long. CDR3 coding DNA: TGTGCCAGCAGCCGATACAGAACAGGGGCCAGCTCTGGGGCCAACGTCCTGACTTTC. Residues: CASSRYRTGASSGANVLTF.

A word on this clone: Within the sample, other DNA sequences also encode this same CDR3. The V and J genes are TRBV12-5 and TRBJ2-7, with unresolved D. The V gene lost 2 bases and the J gene lost 0 bases, with 2 bases spanning the gap. This CDR3 is built from 12 residues. Germline CDR1 reads LGHNT; CDR2 reads FRNRAP. The CDR3 coding sequence is TGTGCTAGTGGTTTGAACTCCTACGAGCAGTACTTC. Translated: CASGLNSYEQYF.

Comment on this clone: The same CDR3 arises from other DNA sequences in this sample as well. This sequence joins TRBV19 and TRBJ2-7; 8 bases line up with TRBD1. Unmatched junction bases numbered 3, after V lost 6 bases and J lost 2 bases. This CDR3 has 13 residues. In germline, CDR1 is LNHDA, CDR2 SQIVND (reference sequence). CDR3 sequence (DNA): TGTGCCAGTAGCAGGACAGGGACCTACGAGCAGTACTTC. This translates into CASSRTGTYEQYF.

The gene calls are TRBV19 and TRBJ2-5, with 7 bases lining up with TRBD2. The V and J ends lost 10 bases and 5 bases, in that order; junction bases with no gene match: 13. Germline V gene data show CDR1 as LNHDA and CDR2 as SQIVND (reference sequence). The CDR3 sequence is 14 residues long. CDR3 loop: CATLRGGSGETQYF. The CDR3 DNA follows: TGTGCCACGCTAAGGGGAGGGTCAGGGGAGACCCAGTACTTC.

The rearrangement links TRBV7-2 to TRBJ1-3; 7 bases match TRBD1. The germline V gene encodes CDR1 SGHTA and CDR2 FQGNSA. This CDR3 region has 12 residues. Trimming cost V 3 bases and J 12 bases; bases outside gene matches: 5. CDR3 nucleotide sequence: TGTGCCAGCAGCTTGGAAAGGGGGCGCATATATTTT. It encodes CASSLERGRIYF. The whole variable domain, filled in from reference TRBV7-2 and TRBJ1-3, reads GAGVSQSPSNKVTEKGKDVELRCDPISGHTALYWYRQSLGQGLEFLIYFQGNSAPDKSGLPSDRFSAERTGGSVSTLTIQRTQQEDSAVYLCASSLERGRIYFGEGSWLTVV.

The chain is built from TRBV19 and TRBJ1-2, with D unclear. The length of the CDR3 is 14 residues. Germline lookup yields CDR1 LNHDA and CDR2 SQIVND (reference sequence). V lost 4 bases and J 4 bases, leaving 13 bases between the germline ends. The CDR3 coding sequence is TGTGCCAGTAGTACTAACGCGGGTAGCTATGGCTACACCTTC. The encoded protein is CASSTNAGSYGYTF.

The chain links TRBV7-8 to TRBJ1-5; 10 nucleotides align to TRBD1. Trimming cost V 2 bases and J 6 bases; bases outside gene matches: 4. The V gene's germline CDR1 is SGHVS and CDR2 FQNEAQ. The CDR3 totals 15 residues. The CDR3 protein is CASSLSWTGGQPQHF. CDR3 nucleotides: TGTGCCAGCAGCTTATCATGGACAGGGGGTCAGCCCCAGCATTTT.

This clone was seen once. The rearrangement links TRBV4-1 to TRBJ2-3, with D possibly being TRBD1 (5 bases). Trimming cost V 6 bases and J 6 bases, with 22 bases left between them. CDR3 size: 16 residues. Germline CDR1 reads MGHRA; CDR2 reads YSYEKL. CDR3 DNA: TGCGCCAGCAGGTCCCCCAGGGTCGGATACGCCGATACGCAGTATTTT. It translates to CASRSPRVGYADTQYF.

This chain links TRBV19 with TRBJ2-7, with D maybe TRBD1 (6 bases). Germline V lookup: CDR1 LNHDA, CDR2 SQIVND (reference sequence). The length of the CDR3 is 12 residues. Trimming removed 1 base from V and 6 bases from J, with 7 bases in between. In DNA, the CDR3 is TGTGCCAGTAGTATAGTGACAGGCGAGCAGTACTTC. Protein: CASSIVTGEQYF.

This chain connects TRBV10-1 to TRBJ2-7, with a possible D match to TRBD2 (6 bases). From germline, CDR1 is WNHNN and CDR2 SYGVQD (reference sequence). Trimming removed 5 bases from V and 3 bases from J, with 17 bases in between. This CDR3 comprises 15 residues. CDR3 in amino acids: CASSLGGVALYEQYF. In DNA form, the CDR3 reads TGCGCCAGCAGTCTTGGAGGGGTGGCTCTCTACGAGCAGTACTTC.

This clone has just a few counts. The CDR3 sequence is CASSEETGWRQPQHF. Here the CDR3 DNA reads TGTGCCAGCAGTGAAGAGACAGGGTGGCGGCAGCCCCAGCATTTT. V gene TRBV2 combines with J gene TRBJ1-5, with TRBD1 matching 7 bases. Germline V lookup: CDR1 SNHLY, CDR2 FYNNEI. This CDR3 comprises 15 residues. Trimming took 1 base from V and 7 from J; bases not matched to a gene: 7.

The V and J genes are TRBV9 and TRBJ2-3; TRBD2 matches at 13 bases. V dropped 2 bases and J dropped 6; count of bases not matched to a gene: 15. The CDR3 sequence is 19 residues long. Germline V gene lookup returns CDR1 SGDLS and CDR2 YYNGEE. Here the CDR3 DNA reads TGTGCCAGCAGCGTTTCTTGGACTAGCGGGAGTCGTAGGGGGGATACGCAGTATTTT. Translated, it gives CASSVSWTSGSRRGDTQYF.

Details on this clone: The identical CDR3 is also encoded by other nucleotide sequences in the sample. The chain links TRBV11-2 to TRBJ2-3, with unresolved D. CDR3 length: 12 residues. Germline V lookup: CDR1 SGHAT, CDR2 FQNNGV. Trimming removed 4 bases at V and 5 bases at J, with 7 bases between. The CDR3 protein is CASSSSRDTQYF. The CDR3 coding sequence is TGTGCCAGCAGCTCCTCCCGAGATACGCAGTATTTT. Drawing the rest from reference TRBV11-2 and TRBJ2-3, the complete variable domain is EAGVAQSPRYKIIEKRQSVAFWCNPISGHATLYWYQQILGQGPKLLIQFQNNGVVDDSQLPKDRFSAERLKGVDSTLKIQPAKLEDSAVYLCASSSSRDTQYFGPGTRLTVL.

The chain has TRBV30 and TRBJ1-5, with D maybe TRBD1 (6 bases). This CDR3 contains 12 residues. V was trimmed by 3 bases and J by 6 bases, leaving 9 bases between them. Looked up from germline, CDR1 is GTSNPN and CDR2 is SVGIG (reference sequence). CDR3 coding DNA: TGTGCCTGGAGGAGGGGGTCTCAGCCCCAGCATTTT. It is translated as CAWRRGSQPQHF.